This T cell receptor beta chain was recovered during a study of blood T cell repertoires in COVID-19. At the level of the study: Researchers got acute and convalescent COVID-19 samples from the United States, Italy and Spain. The analysed material was cDNA or gDNA that came from T cells, B-cell-depleted T cells, or PBMCs.

Unmatched junction bases numbered 4, after V lost 6 bases and J lost 0 bases. Germline CDR1 is MNHEY and CDR2 is SVGAGI. The CDR3 is 15 residues long. The assay was immunoSEQ multiplex PCR, and TCRdb's table has in-frame clones only and misses some. The repertoire holds more than 300,000 clones, with 86% as singletons. Living in about two dozen US areas, the participants were between 18 and 89 years of age. Cohorts were determined from participant-reported clinical history. Input material: PBMCs or T cells enriched from blood (not recorded which). The clonotype was recovered from a man aged 30-40 years who had recovered from COVID-19. This rearrangement joins TRBV6-5 to TRBJ2-2; 7 positions agree with TRBD1. CDR3 sequence (DNA): TGTGCCAGCAGCTTGGGACAGACGAACACCGGGGAGCTGTTTTTT. It encodes CASSLGQTNTGELFF.